This entry lists 2 T cell receptor beta chains sequenced from one sample in a study of PD-L1 blockade in urothelial cancer. Time point indicated: pretreatment peripheral blood. Clones were read by immunoSEQ multiplex PCR, and TCRdb kept only the in-frame ones, dropping some. The top ten clones hold approximately 14% of a sample with about 86,000 clones, 85% to 90% of them seen once. This specimen was PBMCs, taken around atezolizumab (anti-PD-L1) treatment. Receptor source: a man between 60 and 70 years old with urothelial cancer.

This clone was counted many times. The rearrangement joins TRBV7-3 to TRBJ2-1; 13 bases line up with TRBD2. V gave up 4 bases and J gave up 7 bases; unmatched junction bases: 4. This CDR3 is 15 amino acids long. Looked up from germline, CDR1 is SGHTA and CDR2 is FQGTGA. CDR3 nucleotide sequence: TGTGCCAGCAGCTCACTAGCGGGAGGGCCGAATGAGCAGTTCTTC. Amino acid sequence: CASSSLAGGPNEQFF.

Here the CDR3 reads CAWGLGLPGTGELFF. CDR3 DNA: TGTGCCTGGGGATTGGGACTCCCGGGGACCGGGGAGCTGTTTTTT. The genes are TRBV30 and TRBJ2-2; D possibly corresponds to TRBD2 (6 bases). Between the trimmed V and J ends, which lost 5 bases and 5 bases, there was a span of 18 bases. Germline V CDR1 and CDR2: GTSNPN, SVGIG (reference sequence). CDR3 size: 15 residues.